This T cell receptor (beta chain) was observed in a study of cytomegalovirus exposure and HLA in healthy donors. General study points: The study designated 150 to 200 TCR beta chains cytomegalovirus-associated. Later analysis identified a missense DCLRE1C variant that was linked to TCR beta V- and J-gene trimming.

Of note for this clone: The antigen remains undetermined.

Amplification used 60 Vbeta primers and 13 Jbeta primers. Generated by immunoSEQ multiplex PCR, the TCRdb table keeps only in-frame clones and is missing some. Of tens of thousands of clones listed, 35% to 55% are singletons. Donors consisted of healthy bone marrow donors. Donors were nominally healthy when sampled, though unrecorded immune exposures were likely. The sequence came from a woman between 45 and 65 years old in good health and CMV-seronegative. Material: PBMCs.

The CDR3, as DNA: TGTGCCAGCAGTACCGGGGGCTATGGCTACACCTTC. Its translation: CASSTGGYGYTF. The rearrangement links TRBV27 to TRBJ1-2; TRBD1 might be the D (5 bases). V was cut by 5 bases and J by 4 bases, with 8 bases left in between. Germline V CDR1 and CDR2: MNHEY, SMNVEV (reference sequence). CDR3 size: 12 residues.